This T cell receptor beta chain was identified during a study of molecular identifiers for immune sequencing clone quantification. Study summary: Replicates partitioned RNA from 20,000 or 100,000 naive CD8 cells into five parts, sequencing four.

In the sort, naive CD8 T cells were defined as CD8+CD4-CCR7+CD45RA+. Germline CDR1 reads LNHDA; CDR2 reads SQIVND (reference sequence). This CDR3 comprises 15 residues. Losses at the gene ends were 1 base for V and 8 bases for J; bases not matched to a gene: 7. TCRdb ran MiXCR on the PCR reads and lists one entry per CDR3 protein. The sample shows some 590,000 distinct CDR3 sequences, approximately 24% of them seen only once. This clonotype was sampled from a human donor in good health. Some libraries in this study had Jurkat cell RNA spiked in. The specimen was naive CD8+ T cells from blood, with Jurkat cell RNA spiked in. Documented subset: FACS-sorted CD8+CD4-CCR7+CD45RA+ naive T cells. The rearrangement joins TRBV19 to TRBJ2-1; 8 bases align to TRBD2. CDR3 in DNA: TGTGCCAGTAGTATAGTGAGCGGGAGAGCGGATGAGCAGTTCTTC. It yields the protein CASSIVSGRADEQFF.